This T cell receptor (beta chain) originates from a study of cytomegalovirus exposure and HLA in healthy donors. This clone was observed once. Its target is unknown. There are 16 residues in the CDR3. Germline CDR1 is SEHNR and CDR2 is FQNEAQ (reference sequence). Germline trimming cut 5 bases from V and 6 bases from J; bases unmatched to any gene: 12. General study findings and limits: An analysis was carried out later, and it reportedly showed fewer N-insertions in an Asian-associated ancestry cluster than the roughly 700-donor mean. Presence/absence analyses assumed roughly uniform sequencing depth across donors, which may not hold. Altogether, about 160 TCR beta chains were recorded as cytomegalovirus-associated.

This PCR relied on a set of 60 Vbeta primers and 13 Jbeta primers. TCRdb's copy holds only in-frame clones and misses some; the assay was immunoSEQ multiplex PCR. The repertoire includes fewer than 200,000 clones, about three quarters of them detected once, and roughly 1.4% sits in the top ten. The source material was PBMCs. The chain uses TRBV7-9 and TRBJ2-3; 9 positions agree with TRBD2. The TCR sequence derives from a man aged 18 to 35 in good health and CMV-seronegative. CDR3 nucleotides: TGTGCCAGCAGCCTATGGGAAGCGGGAGGCAGGGATACGCAGTATTTT. Translating gives CASSLWEAGGRDTQYF. Full variable domain (missing parts from reference TRBV7-9 and TRBJ2-3): DTGVSQNPRHKITKRGQNVTFRCDPISEHNRLYWYRQTLGQGPEFLTYFQNEAQLEKSRLLSDRFSAERPKGSFSTLEIQRTEQGDSAMYLCASSLWEAGGRDTQYFGPGTRLTVL.